This TCR beta chain originates from a study of cytomegalovirus exposure and HLA in healthy donors. Overall study context: It was reported in a later analysis that the same platform had been used for the 90 to 150 validation repertoires as for the roughly 670 first-cohort repertoires.

The donors were part of the approximately 130-subject validation cohort, which stood apart from the approximately 670-subject first cohort. Only in-frame clones appear in the TCRdb table, and some are missing; sequencing was by immunoSEQ multiplex PCR. The data contain some 60,000 clones, over 85% of them seen just once; the ten biggest clones take up nearly 4.5%. Sequencing input: PBMCs. The source is a man between 18 and 35 years old in good health and CMV-seropositive.

The CDR3 DNA is TGTGCCAGCAGCTTCGCTAGCGGGGGGCGCACCGGGGAGCTGTTTTTT. Protein: CASSFASGGRTGELFF. This rearrangement joins TRBV27 to TRBJ2-2, with 11 bases that match TRBD2. The CDR3 length is 16 residues. Trimming cost V 6 bases and J 4 bases; bases outside gene matches: 7. Germline CDR1 and CDR2: MNHEY and SMNVEV (reference sequence).